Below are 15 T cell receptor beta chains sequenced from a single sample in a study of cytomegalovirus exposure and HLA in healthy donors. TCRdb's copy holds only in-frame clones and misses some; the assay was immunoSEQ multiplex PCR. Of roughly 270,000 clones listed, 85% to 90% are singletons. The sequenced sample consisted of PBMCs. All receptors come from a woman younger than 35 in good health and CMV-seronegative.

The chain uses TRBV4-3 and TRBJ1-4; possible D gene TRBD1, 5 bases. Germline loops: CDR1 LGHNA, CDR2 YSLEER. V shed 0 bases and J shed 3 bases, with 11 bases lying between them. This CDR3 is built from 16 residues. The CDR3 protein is CASSQDGAWANEKLFF. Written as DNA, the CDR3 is TGCGCCAGCAGCCAAGATGGGGCATGGGCTAATGAAAAACTGTTTTTT.

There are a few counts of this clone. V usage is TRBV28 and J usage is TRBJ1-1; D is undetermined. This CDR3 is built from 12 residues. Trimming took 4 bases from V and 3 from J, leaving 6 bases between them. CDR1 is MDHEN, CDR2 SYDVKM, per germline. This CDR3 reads CASSSPYTEAFF. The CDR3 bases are TGTGCCAGCAGTTCCCCATACACTGAAGCTTTCTTT.

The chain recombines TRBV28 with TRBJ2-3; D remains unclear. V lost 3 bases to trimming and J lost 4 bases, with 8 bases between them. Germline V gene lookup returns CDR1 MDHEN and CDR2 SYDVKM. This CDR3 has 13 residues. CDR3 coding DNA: TGTGCCAGCAGTTTGAGTAGATCAGATACGCAGTATTTT. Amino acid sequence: CASSLSRSDTQYF.

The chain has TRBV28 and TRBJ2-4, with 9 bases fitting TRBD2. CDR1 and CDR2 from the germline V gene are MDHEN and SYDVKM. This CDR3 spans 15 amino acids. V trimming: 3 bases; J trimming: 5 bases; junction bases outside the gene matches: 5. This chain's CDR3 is CASSFLAGPENIQYF. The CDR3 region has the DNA TGTGCCAGCAGTTTTCTAGCGGGACCAGAAAACATTCAGTACTTC.

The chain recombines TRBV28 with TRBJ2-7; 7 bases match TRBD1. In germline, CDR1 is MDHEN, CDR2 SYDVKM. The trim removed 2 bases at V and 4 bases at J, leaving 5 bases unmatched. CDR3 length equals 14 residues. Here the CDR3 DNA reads TGTGCCAGCAGTTTAGTACAGGGGATGTACGAGCAGTACTTC. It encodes CASSLVQGMYEQYF.

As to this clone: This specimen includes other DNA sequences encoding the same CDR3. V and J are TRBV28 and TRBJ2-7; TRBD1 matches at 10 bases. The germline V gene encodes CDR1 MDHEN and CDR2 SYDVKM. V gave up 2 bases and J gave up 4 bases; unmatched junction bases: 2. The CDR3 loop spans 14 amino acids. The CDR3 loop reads CASSLVGQGYEQYF. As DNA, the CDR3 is TGTGCCAGCAGTTTAGTGGGACAGGGGTACGAGCAGTACTTC.

The CDR3 region is CASRGGTYNEQFF. Here the CDR3 DNA reads TGTGCCAGCCGAGGCGGGACCTACAATGAGCAGTTCTTC. This rearrangement joins TRBV28 to TRBJ2-1; D may be TRBD2 (6 bases). Germline CDR1 is MDHEN and CDR2 is SYDVKM. Trimming shortened V by 8 bases and J by 2 bases, and 10 bases separated the two germline ends. The length of the CDR3 is 13 residues.

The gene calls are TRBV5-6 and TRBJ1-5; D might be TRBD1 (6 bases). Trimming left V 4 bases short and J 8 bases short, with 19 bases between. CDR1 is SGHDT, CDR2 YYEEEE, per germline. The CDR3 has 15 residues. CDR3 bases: TGTGCCAGCAGCCTAGGACAGCTTGGGTTTGAGCCCCAGCATTTT. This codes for CASSLGQLGFEPQHF. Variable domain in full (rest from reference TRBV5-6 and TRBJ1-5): DAGVTQSPTHLIKTRGQQVTLRCSPKSGHDTVSWYQQALGQGPQFIFQYYEEEERQRGNFPDRFSGHQFPNYSSELNVNALLLGDSALYLCASSLGQLGFEPQHFGDGTRLSIL.

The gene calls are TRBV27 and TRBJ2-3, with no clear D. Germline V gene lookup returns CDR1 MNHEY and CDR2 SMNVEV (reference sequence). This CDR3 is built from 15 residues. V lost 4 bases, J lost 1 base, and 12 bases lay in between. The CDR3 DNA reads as TGTGCCAGCAGTTACACATATCCCCGCACAGATACGCAGTATTTT. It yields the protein CASSYTYPRTDTQYF.

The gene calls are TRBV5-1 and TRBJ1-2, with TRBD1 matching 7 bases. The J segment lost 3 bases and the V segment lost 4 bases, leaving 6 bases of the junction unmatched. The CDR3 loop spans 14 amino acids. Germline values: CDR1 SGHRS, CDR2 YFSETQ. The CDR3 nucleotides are TGCGCCAGCAGCCCGGGACAGTTCCACTATGGCTACACCTTC. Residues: CASSPGQFHYGYTF.

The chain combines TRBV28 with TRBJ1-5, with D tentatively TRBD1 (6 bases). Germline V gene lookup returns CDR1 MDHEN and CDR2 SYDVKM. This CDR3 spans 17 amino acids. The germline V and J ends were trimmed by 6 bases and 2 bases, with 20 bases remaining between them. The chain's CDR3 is CASRVYNSGVGNQPQHF. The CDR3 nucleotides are TGTGCCAGCAGGGTTTATAATTCAGGGGTTGGCAATCAGCCCCAGCATTTT.

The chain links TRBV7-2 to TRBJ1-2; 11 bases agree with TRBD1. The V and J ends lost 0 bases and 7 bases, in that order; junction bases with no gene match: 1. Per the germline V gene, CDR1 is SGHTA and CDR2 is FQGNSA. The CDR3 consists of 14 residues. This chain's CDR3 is CASSLAGTGGGYTF. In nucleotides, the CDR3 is TGTGCCAGCAGCTTAGCAGGGACAGGGGGTGGCTACACCTTC.

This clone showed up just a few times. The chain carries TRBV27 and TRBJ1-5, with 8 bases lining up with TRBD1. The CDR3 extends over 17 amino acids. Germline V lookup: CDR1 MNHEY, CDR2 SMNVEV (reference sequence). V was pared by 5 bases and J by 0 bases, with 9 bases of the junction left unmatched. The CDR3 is CASSLQDRAYSNQPQHF. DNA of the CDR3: TGTGCCAGCAGTCTTCAGGACAGGGCTTATAGCAATCAGCCCCAGCATTTT.

CDR3 sequence: CASSLGHYNEQFF. Written as DNA, the CDR3 is TGTGCCAGTAGTTTGGGGCACTACAATGAGCAGTTCTTC. This chain uses TRBV19 with TRBJ2-1; D possibly corresponds to TRBD1 (5 bases). Germline loops: CDR1 LNHDA, CDR2 SQIVND (reference sequence). The CDR3 contains 13 residues. V was pared by 5 bases and J by 3 bases, with 8 bases between.

Here the CDR3 reads CASGRGRVGTDTQYF. The CDR3 nucleotides read TGTGCCAGCGGCAGGGGGCGGGTGGGCACAGATACGCAGTATTTT. The V gene is TRBV6-1, the J gene TRBJ2-3, with 8 nucleotides matching TRBD1. The length of the CDR3 is 15 residues. Trimming cost V 8 bases and J 1 base; bases outside gene matches: 8. The germline CDR1 and CDR2 sequences are MNHNS and SASEGT.